This is a list of T cell receptor beta chains from one sample in a study of T-cell reconstitution after alpha-beta-depleted transplantation in children. TCRdb re-called the PCR reads with MiXCR, one entry per CDR3 protein. Of fewer than 200,000 distinct CDR3 sequences in the sample, around 6.8% are singletons; the top ten hold 3% to 3.5%. The starting material was PBMCs from the stem cell graft donor, obtained from the stem cell graft. The receptors originated from a human donor who donated a stem cell graft to a child with Wiskott-Aldrich syndrome. The CDR3 runs from the conserved cysteine through the conserved F or W. Fields, in order: D gene, V gene, clone size, J gene, CDR3 DNA, CDR3 protein. D genes are given only for firm matches. Where a row states a size, it is once, few, many or the class of an expanded clone; other rows omit it.

d_gene: TRBD2; v_gene: TRBV7-9; abundance: many; j_gene: TRBJ2-1; CDR3nt: TGTGCCAGCAGCCCTGGGACTAGCGGGGTATACAATGAGCAGTTCTTC; CDR3aa: CASSPGTSGVYNEQFF
d_gene: TRBD2; v_gene: TRBV20-1; abundance: many; j_gene: TRBJ2-6; CDR3nt: TGCAGTGCGGGAGGGCTGAGCTCTGGGGCCAACGTCCTGACTTTC; CDR3aa: CSAGGLSSGANVLTF
d_gene: NA; v_gene: TRBV7-9; abundance: NA; j_gene: TRBJ1-2; CDR3nt: TGTGCCAGCACCTCGGGCTATGGCTACACCTTC; CDR3aa: CASTSGYGYTF
d_gene: NA; v_gene: TRBV30; abundance: NA; j_gene: TRBJ1-4; CDR3nt: TGTGCCTGGAGTAGGGGACTCCCTGGAACTAATGAAAAACTGTTTTTT; CDR3aa: CAWSRGLPGTNEKLFF
d_gene: NA; v_gene: TRBV6-1; abundance: many; j_gene: TRBJ1-1; CDR3nt: TGTGCCAGCACCTCCCGGATTAGCGACGGGAACACTGAAGCTTTCTTT; CDR3aa: CASTSRISDGNTEAFF
d_gene: NA; v_gene: TRBV12-3/TRBV12-4; abundance: many; j_gene: TRBJ2-1; CDR3nt: TGTGCCAGCAGTTTAGGGTCTGGGGACTCCTACAATGAGCAGTTCTTC; CDR3aa: CASSLGSGDSYNEQFF
d_gene: NA; v_gene: TRBV12-3/TRBV12-4; abundance: many; j_gene: TRBJ2-1; CDR3nt: TGTGCCAGCAGTTCTCTGTCGGGGGCGGTCAATGAGCAGTTCTTC; CDR3aa: CASSSLSGAVNEQFF
d_gene: NA; v_gene: TRBV5-1; abundance: few; j_gene: TRBJ1-2; CDR3nt: TGCGCCAGCAGCTTAGGTTCAGGGTGGTATGGCTACACCTTC; CDR3aa: CASSLGSGWYGYTF
d_gene: TRBD1; v_gene: TRBV10-3; abundance: many; j_gene: TRBJ1-2; CDR3nt: TGTGCCACCTTGGACAGGGAGGTCTATGGCTACACCTTC; CDR3aa: CATLDREVYGYTF
d_gene: NA; v_gene: TRBV5-1; abundance: many; j_gene: TRBJ2-1; CDR3nt: TGCGCCAGCAGCTTGGAGTCTAGCTCCAATGAGCAGTTCTTC; CDR3aa: CASSLESSSNEQFF
d_gene: NA; v_gene: TRBV19; abundance: NA; j_gene: TRBJ2-7; CDR3nt: TGTGCCAGTAGTATGGAGGGCTGGACAGGACACTACGAGCAGTACTTC; CDR3aa: CASSMEGWTGHYEQYF
d_gene: NA; v_gene: TRBV20-1; abundance: many; j_gene: TRBJ1-1; CDR3nt: TGCAGTGCTGGTGGACGTAGCGAAGCTTTCTTT; CDR3aa: CSAGGRSEAFF
d_gene: TRBD1; v_gene: TRBV29-1; abundance: many; j_gene: TRBJ1-2; CDR3nt: TGCAGCGTTGGGGACAGGGGTGGCTATGGCTACACCTTC; CDR3aa: CSVGDRGGYGYTF
d_gene: TRBD2; v_gene: TRBV11-2; abundance: many; j_gene: TRBJ2-7; CDR3nt: TGTGCCAGCAGCTTCGGTCGGGGGGGGTTGAGCTACGAGCAGTACTTC; CDR3aa: CASSFGRGGLSYEQYF
d_gene: TRBD1; v_gene: TRBV5-1; abundance: many; j_gene: TRBJ2-7; CDR3nt: TGCGCCAGCAGCTTGGCCCAAACGACAGGGGGAGGCTCCTACGAGCAGTACTTC; CDR3aa: CASSLAQTTGGGSYEQYF
d_gene: NA; v_gene: TRBV24-1; abundance: many; j_gene: TRBJ2-3; CDR3nt: TGTGCCACCAGCGTCAGTTCCTGGGTTGCTAGCACAGATACGCAGTATTTT; CDR3aa: CATSVSSWVASTDTQYF